A selection of T cell receptor beta chains follows, all from one sample in a study of blood T cell repertoires in COVID-19. Profiled with immunoSEQ multiplex PCR; TCRdb holds only in-frame clones, not every one. The sample yields around 290,000 clones, 65% to 90% seen once. The source material was peripheral blood. These receptors were obtained from a woman between 65 and 79 years old with COVID-19, enrolled during active disease. The CDR3 runs from the conserved cysteine through the conserved F or W. D genes are given only for firm matches. A row's size may be missing; if present it is once, few, many or a size class.

d_gene: TRBD2; abundance: NA; v_gene: TRBV28; j_gene: TRBJ2-3; CDR3aa: CASSLSGASTDTQYF; CDR3nt: TGTGCCAGCAGCCTCAGCGGGGCTAGCACAGATACGCAGTATTTT
d_gene: NA; abundance: NA; v_gene: TRBV10-2; j_gene: TRBJ2-7; CDR3aa: CASSEAGLSSYEQYF; CDR3nt: TGCGCCAGCAGTGAGGCGGGACTCTCATCCTACGAGCAGTACTTC
d_gene: NA; abundance: NA; v_gene: TRBV5-6; j_gene: TRBJ1-1; CDR3aa: CASSFQGDTEAFF; CDR3nt: TGTGCCAGCAGCTTCCAAGGGGACACTGAAGCTTTCTTT
d_gene: TRBD2; abundance: NA; v_gene: TRBV7-8; j_gene: TRBJ2-5; CDR3aa: CASSHLTSGGRETQYF; CDR3nt: TGTGCCAGCAGCCACCTGACTAGCGGGGGACGGGAGACCCAGTACTTC
d_gene: TRBD1; abundance: few; v_gene: TRBV5-4; j_gene: TRBJ1-5; CDR3aa: CASSIGGQGSNQPQHF; CDR3nt: TGTGCCAGCAGCATTGGGGGACAGGGTAGCAATCAGCCCCAGCATTTT
d_gene: TRBD2; abundance: NA; v_gene: TRBV7-9; j_gene: TRBJ2-7; CDR3aa: CASSSLAGGAYEQYF; CDR3nt: TGTGCCAGCAGCTCCCTAGCGGGGGGAGCCTACGAGCAGTACTTC
d_gene: TRBD1; abundance: NA; v_gene: TRBV3-1/TRBV3-2; j_gene: TRBJ1-6; CDR3aa: CASSQGQDRSFSPLHF; CDR3nt: TGTGCCAGCAGCCAAGGGCAGGACAGGTCTTTTTCACCCCTCCACTTT
d_gene: NA; abundance: NA; v_gene: TRBV29-1; j_gene: TRBJ2-7; CDR3aa: CSVRFGQSYEQYF; CDR3nt: TGCAGCGTGCGCTTCGGACAGTCATACGAGCAGTACTTC
d_gene: NA; abundance: NA; v_gene: TRBV2; j_gene: TRBJ2-7; CDR3aa: CASTVSSYEQYF; CDR3nt: TGTGCCAGCACGGTTAGCTCCTACGAGCAGTACTTC
d_gene: NA; abundance: NA; v_gene: TRBV5-1; j_gene: TRBJ2-1; CDR3aa: CASSLQGDYNEQFF; CDR3nt: TGCGCCAGCAGCTTACAAGGGGACTACAATGAGCAGTTCTTC
d_gene: TRBD2; abundance: NA; v_gene: TRBV7-3; j_gene: TRBJ2-3; CDR3aa: CADEPSGSTDTQYF; CDR3nt: TGTGCCGACGAGCCTAGCGGTAGCACAGATACGCAGTATTTT